Sequencing of this T cell receptor beta chain was carried out in a study of shared clonotypes between healthy human individuals. The data were produced by immunoSEQ multiplex PCR, yet TCRdb's version contains in-frame clones alone and is incomplete. This sample carries about 480,000 clones, approximately 79% of them seen once, and the ten largest clones take around 12%. The V and J ends lost 3 bases and 2 bases respectively, with 11 bases between them. Germline V CDR1 and CDR2: SGHAT, FQNNGV. The CDR3 runs 14 residues. As regards this clone: The antigen remains unidentified.

General study results and limits: Sequencing depth was expected to affect clonotype sharing among donors. Tissue TCR repertoires likely differ from these blood-only repertoires.

This sequence originates from a middle-aged woman in good health. Some clones in this sample may be carry-over from other donors' samples. Sample: PBMCs. The chain couples TRBV11-2 to TRBJ2-7; D uncertain. The CDR3 DNA reads TGTGCCAGCAGCTTTATAGTAGGAACCTACGAGCAGTACTTC. Its translation: CASSFIVGTYEQYF.